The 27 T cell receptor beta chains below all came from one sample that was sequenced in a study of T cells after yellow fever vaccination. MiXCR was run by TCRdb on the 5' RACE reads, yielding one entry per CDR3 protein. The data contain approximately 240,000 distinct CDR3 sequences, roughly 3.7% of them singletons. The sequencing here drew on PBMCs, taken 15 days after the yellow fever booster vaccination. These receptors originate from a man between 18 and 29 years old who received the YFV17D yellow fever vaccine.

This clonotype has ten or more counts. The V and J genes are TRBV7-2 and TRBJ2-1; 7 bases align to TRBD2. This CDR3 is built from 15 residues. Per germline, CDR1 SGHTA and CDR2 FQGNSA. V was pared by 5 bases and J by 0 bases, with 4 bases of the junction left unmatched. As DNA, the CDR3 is TGTGCCAGCAGCCCCGGGGGGAGCTCCTACAATGAGCAGTTCTTC. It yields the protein CASSPGGSSYNEQFF. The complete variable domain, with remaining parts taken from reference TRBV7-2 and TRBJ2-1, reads GAGVSQSPSNKVTEKGKDVELRCDPISGHTALYWYRQSLGQGLEFLIYFQGNSAPDKSGLPSDRFSAERTGGSVSTLTIQRTQQEDSAVYLCASSPGGSSYNEQFFGPGTRLTVL.

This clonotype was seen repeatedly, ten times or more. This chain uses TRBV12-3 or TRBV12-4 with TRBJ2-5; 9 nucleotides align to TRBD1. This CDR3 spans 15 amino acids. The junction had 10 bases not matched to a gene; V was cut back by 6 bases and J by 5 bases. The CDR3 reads CASSPQGAPPETQYF. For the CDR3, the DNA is TGTGCCAGCAGCCCACAGGGGGCCCCCCCCGAGACCCAGTACTTC.

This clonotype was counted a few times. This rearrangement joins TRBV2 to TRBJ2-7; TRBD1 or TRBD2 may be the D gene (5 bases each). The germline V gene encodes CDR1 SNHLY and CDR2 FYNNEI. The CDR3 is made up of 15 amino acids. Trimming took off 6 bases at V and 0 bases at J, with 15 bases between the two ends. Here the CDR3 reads CASREAGFSSYEQYV. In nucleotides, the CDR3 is TGTGCCAGCAGGGAGGCAGGGTTCAGCTCCTACGAGCAGTACGTC.

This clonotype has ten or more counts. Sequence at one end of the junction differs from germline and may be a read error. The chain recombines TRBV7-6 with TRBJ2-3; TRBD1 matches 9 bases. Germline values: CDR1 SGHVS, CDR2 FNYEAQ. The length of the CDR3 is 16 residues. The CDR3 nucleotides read TGTGCCAGCACCTTAACCGGGACAGGGAGCCCAGATACGCAGTATTTT. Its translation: CASTLTGTGSPDTQYF. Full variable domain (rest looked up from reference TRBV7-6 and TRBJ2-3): GAGVSQSPRYKVTKRGQDVALRCDPISGHVSLYWYRQALGQGPEFLTYFNYEAQQDKSGLPNDRFSAERPEGSISTLTIQRTEQRDSAMYRCASTLTGTGSPDTQYFGPGTRLTVL.

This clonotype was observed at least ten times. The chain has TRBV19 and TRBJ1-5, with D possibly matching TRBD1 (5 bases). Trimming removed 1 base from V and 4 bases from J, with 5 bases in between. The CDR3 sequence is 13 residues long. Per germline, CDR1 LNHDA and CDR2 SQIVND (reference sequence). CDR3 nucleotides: TGTGCCAGTAGTATAGGGGGGAATCAGCCCCAGCATTTT. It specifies CASSIGGNQPQHF.

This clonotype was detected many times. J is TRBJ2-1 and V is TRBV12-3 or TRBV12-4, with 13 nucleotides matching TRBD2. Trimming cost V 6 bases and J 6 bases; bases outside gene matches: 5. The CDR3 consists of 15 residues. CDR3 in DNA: TGTGCCAGCAGGTCCGGGACTAGCGGGGCCAATGAGCAGTTCTTC. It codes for CASRSGTSGANEQFF.

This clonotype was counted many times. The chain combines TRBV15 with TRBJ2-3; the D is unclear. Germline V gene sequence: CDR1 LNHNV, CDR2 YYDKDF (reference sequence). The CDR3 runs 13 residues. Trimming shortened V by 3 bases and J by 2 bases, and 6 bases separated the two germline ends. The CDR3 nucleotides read TGTGCCACCAGCAGGGAATCCACAGATACGCAGTATTTT. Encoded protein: CATSRESTDTQYF.

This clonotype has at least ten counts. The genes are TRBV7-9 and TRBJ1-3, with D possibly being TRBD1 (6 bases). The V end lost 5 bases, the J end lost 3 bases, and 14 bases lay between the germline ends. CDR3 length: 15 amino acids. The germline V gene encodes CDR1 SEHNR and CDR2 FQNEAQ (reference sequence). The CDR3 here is CASSPGVARGNTIYF. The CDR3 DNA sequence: TGTGCCAGCAGCCCAGGGGTGGCGCGTGGAAACACCATATATTTT.

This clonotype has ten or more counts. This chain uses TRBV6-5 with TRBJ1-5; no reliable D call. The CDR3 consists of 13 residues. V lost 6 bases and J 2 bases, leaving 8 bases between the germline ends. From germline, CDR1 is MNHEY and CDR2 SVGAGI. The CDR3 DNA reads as TGTGCCAGCAGCCACTGGGGCAATCAGCCCCAGCATTTT. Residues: CASSHWGNQPQHF.

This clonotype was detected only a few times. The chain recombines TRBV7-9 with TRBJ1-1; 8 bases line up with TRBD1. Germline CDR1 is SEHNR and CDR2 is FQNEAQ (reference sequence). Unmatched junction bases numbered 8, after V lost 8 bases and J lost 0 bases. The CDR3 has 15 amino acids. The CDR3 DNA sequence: TGTGCCAGCGTTGGGACAGGATGGTTGAACACTGAAGCTTTCTTT. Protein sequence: CASVGTGWLNTEAFF.

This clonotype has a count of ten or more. CDR3 sequence reads: CATSAGIHTQYF. DNA of the CDR3: TGTGCCACCAGTGCAGGGATTCATACGCAGTATTTT. The rearrangement joins TRBV24-1 to TRBJ2-3; tentative D call: TRBD1 (5 bases). This CDR3 is 12 amino acids long. V lost 5 bases, J lost 7 bases, and 9 bases lay in between. Germline-derived CDR1 and CDR2 are KGHDR and SFDVKD.

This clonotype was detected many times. The CDR3 reads CASSFAALFGNTIYF. CDR3 nucleotide sequence: TGTGCCAGCAGCTTTGCAGCTCTATTTGGAAACACCATATATTTT. V gene TRBV7-2 combines with J gene TRBJ1-3, with unresolved D. The CDR3 loop spans 15 amino acids. V gave up 3 bases and J gave up 3 bases, with 12 bases separating them. Per the germline V gene, CDR1 is SGHTA and CDR2 is FQGNSA.

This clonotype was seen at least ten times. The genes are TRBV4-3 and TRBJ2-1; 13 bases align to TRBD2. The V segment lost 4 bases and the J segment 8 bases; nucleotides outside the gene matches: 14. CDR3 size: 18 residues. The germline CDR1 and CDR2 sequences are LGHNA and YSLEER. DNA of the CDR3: TGCGCCAGCAGCCGGACTAGCGGGGGCCCTTCGTGGGGGGATGAGCAGTTCTTC. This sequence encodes CASSRTSGGPSWGDEQFF.

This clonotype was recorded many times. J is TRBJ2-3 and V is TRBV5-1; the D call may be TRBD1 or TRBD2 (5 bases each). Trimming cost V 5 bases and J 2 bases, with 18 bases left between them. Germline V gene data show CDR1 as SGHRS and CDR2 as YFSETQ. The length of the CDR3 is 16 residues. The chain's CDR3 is CASSKIGADTTDTQYF. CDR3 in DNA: TGCGCCAGCAGTAAAATCGGGGCGGATACCACAGATACGCAGTATTTT.

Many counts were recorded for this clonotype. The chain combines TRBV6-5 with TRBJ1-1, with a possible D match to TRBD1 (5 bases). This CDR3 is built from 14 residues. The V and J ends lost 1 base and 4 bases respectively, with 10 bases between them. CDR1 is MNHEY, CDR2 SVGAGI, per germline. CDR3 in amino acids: CASSYLTGGTEAFF. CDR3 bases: TGTGCCAGCAGTTACTTAACCGGGGGCACTGAAGCTTTCTTT.

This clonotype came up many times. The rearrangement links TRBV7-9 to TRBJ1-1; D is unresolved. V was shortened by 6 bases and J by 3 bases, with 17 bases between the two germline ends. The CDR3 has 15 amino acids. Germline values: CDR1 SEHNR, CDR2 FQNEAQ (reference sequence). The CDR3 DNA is TGTGCCAGCAGACTGGTAGGGATTATTGACACTGAAGCTTTCTTT. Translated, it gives CASRLVGIIDTEAFF.

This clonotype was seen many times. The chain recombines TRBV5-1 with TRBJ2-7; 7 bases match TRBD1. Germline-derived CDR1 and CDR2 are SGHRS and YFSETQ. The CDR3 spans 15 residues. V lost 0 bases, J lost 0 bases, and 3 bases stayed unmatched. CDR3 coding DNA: TGCGCCAGCAGCTTGGACAGGGGTAGCTCCTACGAGCAGTACGTC. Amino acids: CASSLDRGSSYEQYV.

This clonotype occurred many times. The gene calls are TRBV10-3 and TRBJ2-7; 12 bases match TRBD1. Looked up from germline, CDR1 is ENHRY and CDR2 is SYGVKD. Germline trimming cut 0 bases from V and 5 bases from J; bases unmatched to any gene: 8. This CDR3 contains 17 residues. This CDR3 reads CAISESKGDRGLNEQYF. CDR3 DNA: TGTGCCATCAGTGAGTCGAAGGGGGACAGGGGGCTCAACGAGCAGTACTTC.

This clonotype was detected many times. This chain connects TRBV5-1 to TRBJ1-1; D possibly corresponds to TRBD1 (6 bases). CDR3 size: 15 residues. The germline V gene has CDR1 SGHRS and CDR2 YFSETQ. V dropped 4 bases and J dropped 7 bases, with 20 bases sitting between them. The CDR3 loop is CASSEITGSGDEAFF. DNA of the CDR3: TGCGCCAGCAGCGAGATCACAGGGTCCGGTGATGAAGCTTTCTTT.

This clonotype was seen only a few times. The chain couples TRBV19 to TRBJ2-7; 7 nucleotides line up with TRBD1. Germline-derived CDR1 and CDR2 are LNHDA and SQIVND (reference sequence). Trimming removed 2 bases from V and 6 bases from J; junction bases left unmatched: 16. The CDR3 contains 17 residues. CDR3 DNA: TGTGCCAGTAGTATAAACCCCTTGCGACAGGGCCAGGGCGAGCAGTACGTC. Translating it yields CASSINPLRQGQGEQYV.

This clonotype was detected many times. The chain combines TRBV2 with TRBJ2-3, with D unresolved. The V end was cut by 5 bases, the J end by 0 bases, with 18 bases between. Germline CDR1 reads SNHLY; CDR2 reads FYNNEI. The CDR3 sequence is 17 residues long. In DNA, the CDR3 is TGTGCCAGCAGTCCCTTTATCGAAGTATTGAGCACAGATACGCAGTATTTT. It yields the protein CASSPFIEVLSTDTQYF.

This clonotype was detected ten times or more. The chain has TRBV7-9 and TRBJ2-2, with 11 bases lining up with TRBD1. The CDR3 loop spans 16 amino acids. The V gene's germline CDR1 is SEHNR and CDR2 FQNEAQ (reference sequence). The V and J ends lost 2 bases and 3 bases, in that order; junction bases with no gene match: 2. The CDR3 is CASSLWTGGYTGELFF. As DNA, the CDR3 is TGTGCCAGCAGCTTATGGACAGGGGGCTACACCGGGGAGCTGTTTTTT. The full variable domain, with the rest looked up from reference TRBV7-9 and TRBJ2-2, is DTGVSQNPRHKITKRGQNVTFRCDPISEHNRLYWYRQTLGQGPEFLTYFQNEAQLEKSRLLSDRFSAERPKGSFSTLEIQRTEQGDSAMYLCASSLWTGGYTGELFFGEGSRLTVL.

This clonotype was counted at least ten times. The CDR3 protein is CASSIRSGGSMGAKNIQYF. The CDR3 DNA reads TGTGCCAGTAGTATAAGGTCAGGGGGCTCCATGGGGGCCAAAAACATTCAGTACTTC. This rearrangement joins TRBV19 to TRBJ2-4, with 8 nucleotides matching TRBD1. The germline gives CDR1 LNHDA, CDR2 SQIVND (reference sequence). CDR3 length equals 19 residues. V lost 2 bases, J lost 1 base, and 13 bases stayed unmatched.

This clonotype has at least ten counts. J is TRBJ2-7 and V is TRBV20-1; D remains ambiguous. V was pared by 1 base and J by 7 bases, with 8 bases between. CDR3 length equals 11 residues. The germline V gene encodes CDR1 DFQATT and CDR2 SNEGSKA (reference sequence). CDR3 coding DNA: TGCAGTGCTAGAGCCCGAGAGGAGCAGTACTTC. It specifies CSARAREEQYF.

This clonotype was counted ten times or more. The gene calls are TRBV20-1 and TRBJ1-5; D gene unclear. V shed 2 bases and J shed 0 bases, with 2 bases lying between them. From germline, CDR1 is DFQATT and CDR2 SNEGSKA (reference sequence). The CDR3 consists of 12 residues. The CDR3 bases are TGCAGTGCTAGATCTAGCAATCAGCCCCAGCATTTT. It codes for CSARSSNQPQHF.

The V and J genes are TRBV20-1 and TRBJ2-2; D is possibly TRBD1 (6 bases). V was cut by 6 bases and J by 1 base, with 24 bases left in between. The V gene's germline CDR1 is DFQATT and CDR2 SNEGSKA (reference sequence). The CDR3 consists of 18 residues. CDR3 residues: CSARSASRGHGNTGELFF. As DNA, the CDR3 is TGCAGTGCCCGATCCGCCTCAAGGGGACACGGGAACACCGGGGAGCTGTTTTTT.

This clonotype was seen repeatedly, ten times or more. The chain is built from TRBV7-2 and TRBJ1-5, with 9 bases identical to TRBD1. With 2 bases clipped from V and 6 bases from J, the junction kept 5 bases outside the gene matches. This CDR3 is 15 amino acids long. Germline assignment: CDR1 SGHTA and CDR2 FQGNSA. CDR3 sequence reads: CASSLRTGEGQPQHF. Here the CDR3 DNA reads TGTGCCAGCAGCTTAAGGACAGGGGAGGGTCAGCCCCAGCATTTT. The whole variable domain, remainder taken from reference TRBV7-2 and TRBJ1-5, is GAGVSQSPSNKVTEKGKDVELRCDPISGHTALYWYRQSLGQGLEFLIYFQGNSAPDKSGLPSDRFSAERTGGSVSTLTIQRTQQEDSAVYLCASSLRTGEGQPQHFGDGTRLSIL.